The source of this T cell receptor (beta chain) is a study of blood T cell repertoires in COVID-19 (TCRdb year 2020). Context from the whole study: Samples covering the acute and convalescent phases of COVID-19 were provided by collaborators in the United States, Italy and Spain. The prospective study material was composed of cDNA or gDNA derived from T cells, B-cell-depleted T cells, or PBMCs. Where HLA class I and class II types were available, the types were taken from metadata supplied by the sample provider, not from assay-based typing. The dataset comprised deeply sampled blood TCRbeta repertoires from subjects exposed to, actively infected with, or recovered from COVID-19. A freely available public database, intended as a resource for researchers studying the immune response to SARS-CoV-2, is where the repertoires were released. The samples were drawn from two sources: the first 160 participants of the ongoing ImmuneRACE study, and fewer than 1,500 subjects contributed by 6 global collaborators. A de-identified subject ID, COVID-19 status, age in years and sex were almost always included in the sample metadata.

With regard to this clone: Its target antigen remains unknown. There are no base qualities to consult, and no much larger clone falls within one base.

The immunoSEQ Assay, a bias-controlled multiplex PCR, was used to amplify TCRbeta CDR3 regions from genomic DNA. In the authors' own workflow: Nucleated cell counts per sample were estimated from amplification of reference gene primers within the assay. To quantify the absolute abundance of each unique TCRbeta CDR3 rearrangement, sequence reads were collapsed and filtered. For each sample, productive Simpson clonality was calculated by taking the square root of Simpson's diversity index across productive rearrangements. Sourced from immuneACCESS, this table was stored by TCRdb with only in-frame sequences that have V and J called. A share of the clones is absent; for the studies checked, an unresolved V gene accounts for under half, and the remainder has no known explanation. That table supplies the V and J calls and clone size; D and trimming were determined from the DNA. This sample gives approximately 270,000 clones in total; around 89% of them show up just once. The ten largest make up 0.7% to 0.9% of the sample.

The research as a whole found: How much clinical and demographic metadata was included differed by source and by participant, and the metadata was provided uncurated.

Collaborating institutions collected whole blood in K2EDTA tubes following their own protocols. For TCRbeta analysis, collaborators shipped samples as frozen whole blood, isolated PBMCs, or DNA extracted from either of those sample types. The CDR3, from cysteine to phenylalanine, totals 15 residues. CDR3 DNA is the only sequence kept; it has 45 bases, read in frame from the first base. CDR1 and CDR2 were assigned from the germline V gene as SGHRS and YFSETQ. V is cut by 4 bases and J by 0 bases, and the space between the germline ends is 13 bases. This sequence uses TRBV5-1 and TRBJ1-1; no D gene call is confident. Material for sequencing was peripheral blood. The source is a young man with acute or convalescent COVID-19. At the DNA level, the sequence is TGCGCCAGCAGCCCCGTCAACAGTATGAACACTGAAGCTTTCTTT. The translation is CASSPVNSMNTEAFF. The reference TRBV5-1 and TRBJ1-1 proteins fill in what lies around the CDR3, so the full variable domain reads KAGVTQTPRYLIKTRGQQVTLSCSPISGHRSVSWYQQTPGQGLQFLFEYFSETQRNKGNFPGRFSGRQFSNSRSEMNVSTLELGDSALYLCASSPVNSMNTEAFFGQGTRLTVV.